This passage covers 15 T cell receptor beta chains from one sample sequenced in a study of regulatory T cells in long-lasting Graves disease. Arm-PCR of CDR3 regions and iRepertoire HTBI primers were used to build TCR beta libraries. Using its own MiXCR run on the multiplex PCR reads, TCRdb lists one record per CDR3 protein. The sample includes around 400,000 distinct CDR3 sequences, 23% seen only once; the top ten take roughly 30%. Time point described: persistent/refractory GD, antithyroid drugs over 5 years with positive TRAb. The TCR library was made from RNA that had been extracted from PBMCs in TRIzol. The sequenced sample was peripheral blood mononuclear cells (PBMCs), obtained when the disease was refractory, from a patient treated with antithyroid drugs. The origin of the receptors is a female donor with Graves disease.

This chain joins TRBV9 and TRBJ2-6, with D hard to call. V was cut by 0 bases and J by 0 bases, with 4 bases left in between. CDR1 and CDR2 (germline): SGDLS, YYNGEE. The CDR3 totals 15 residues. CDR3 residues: CASSVVGSGANVLTF. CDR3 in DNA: TGTGCCAGCAGCGTAGTAGGCTCTGGGGCCAACGTCCTGACTTTC.

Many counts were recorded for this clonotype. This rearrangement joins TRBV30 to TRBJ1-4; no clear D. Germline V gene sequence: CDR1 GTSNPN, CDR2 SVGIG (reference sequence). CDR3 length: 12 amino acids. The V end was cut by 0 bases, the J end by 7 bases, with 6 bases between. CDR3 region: CAWSVRREKLFF. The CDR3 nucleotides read TGTGCCTGGAGTGTACGTCGTGAAAAACTGTTTTTT.

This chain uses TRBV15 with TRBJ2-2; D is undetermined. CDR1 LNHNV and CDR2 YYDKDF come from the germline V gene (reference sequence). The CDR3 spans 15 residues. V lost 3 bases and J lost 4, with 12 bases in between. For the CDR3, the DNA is TGTGCCACCAGCAGGGATCCTACACTCACCGGGGAGCTGTTTTTT. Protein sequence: CATSRDPTLTGELFF.

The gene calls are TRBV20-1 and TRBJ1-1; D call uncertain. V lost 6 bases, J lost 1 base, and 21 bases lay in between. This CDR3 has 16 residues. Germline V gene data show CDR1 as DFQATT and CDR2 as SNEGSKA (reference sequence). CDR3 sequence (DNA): TGCAGTGCACAGAAGACTGCGCCTATTAGGAACACTGAAGCTTTCTTT. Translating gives CSAQKTAPIRNTEAFF.

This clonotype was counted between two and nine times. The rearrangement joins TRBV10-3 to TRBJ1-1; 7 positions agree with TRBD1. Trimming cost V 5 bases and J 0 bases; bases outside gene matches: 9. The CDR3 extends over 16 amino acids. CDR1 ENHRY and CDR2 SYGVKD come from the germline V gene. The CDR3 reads CAISSSKGAMNTEAFF. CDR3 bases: TGTGCCATCAGTAGCTCCAAGGGGGCGATGAACACTGAAGCTTTCTTT.

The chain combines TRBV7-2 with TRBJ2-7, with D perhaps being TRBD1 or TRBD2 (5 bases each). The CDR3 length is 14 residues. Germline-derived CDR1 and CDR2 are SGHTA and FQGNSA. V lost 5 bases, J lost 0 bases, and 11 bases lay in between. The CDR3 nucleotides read TGTGCCAGCAGCCGGGGCAGAGACTCCTACGAGCAGTACTTC. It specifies CASSRGRDSYEQYF.

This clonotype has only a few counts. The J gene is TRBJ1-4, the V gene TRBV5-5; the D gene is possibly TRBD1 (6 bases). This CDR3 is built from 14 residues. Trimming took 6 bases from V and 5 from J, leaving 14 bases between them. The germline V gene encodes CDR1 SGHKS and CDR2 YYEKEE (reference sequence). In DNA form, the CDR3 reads TGTGCCAGCACCGAACAGGGAAGCAATGAAAAACTGTTTTTT. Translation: CASTEQGSNEKLFF.

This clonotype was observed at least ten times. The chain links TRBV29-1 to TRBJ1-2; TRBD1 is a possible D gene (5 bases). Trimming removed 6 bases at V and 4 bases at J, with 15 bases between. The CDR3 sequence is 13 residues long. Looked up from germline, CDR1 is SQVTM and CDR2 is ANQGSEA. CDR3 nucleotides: TGCAGCGTCCCAAACTCAGGGACCTATGGCTACACCTTC. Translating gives CSVPNSGTYGYTF. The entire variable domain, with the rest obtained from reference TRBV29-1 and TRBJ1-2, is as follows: SAVISQKPSRDICQRGTSLTIQCQVDSQVTMMFWYRQQPGQSLTLIATANQGSEATYESGFVIDKFPISRPNLTFSTLTVSNMSPEDSSIYLCSVPNSGTYGYTFGSGTRLTVV.

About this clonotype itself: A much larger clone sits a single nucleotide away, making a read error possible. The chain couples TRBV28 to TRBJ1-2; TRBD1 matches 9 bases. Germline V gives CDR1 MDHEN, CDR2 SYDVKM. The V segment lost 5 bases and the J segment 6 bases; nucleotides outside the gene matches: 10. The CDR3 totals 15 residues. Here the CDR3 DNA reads TGTGCCAGCAGTCCCTACAGGGGGCGCGGCCATGGCTACACCTTC. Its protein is CASSPYRGRGHGYTF.

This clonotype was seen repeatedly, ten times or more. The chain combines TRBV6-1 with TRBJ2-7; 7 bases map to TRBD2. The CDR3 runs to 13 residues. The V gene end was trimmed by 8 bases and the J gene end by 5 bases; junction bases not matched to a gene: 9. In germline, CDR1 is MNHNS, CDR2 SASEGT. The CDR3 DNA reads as TGTGCCAGCCCGGGGGGAGGTGGTCACGAGCAGTACTTC. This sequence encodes CASPGGGGHEQYF.

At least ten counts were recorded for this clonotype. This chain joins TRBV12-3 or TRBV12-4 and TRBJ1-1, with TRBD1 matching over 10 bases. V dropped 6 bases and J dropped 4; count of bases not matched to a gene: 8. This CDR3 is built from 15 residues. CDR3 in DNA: TGTGCCAGCAGGCGACAGGGGGCGAGTTCCACTGAAGCTTTCTTT. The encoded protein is CASRRQGASSTEAFF.

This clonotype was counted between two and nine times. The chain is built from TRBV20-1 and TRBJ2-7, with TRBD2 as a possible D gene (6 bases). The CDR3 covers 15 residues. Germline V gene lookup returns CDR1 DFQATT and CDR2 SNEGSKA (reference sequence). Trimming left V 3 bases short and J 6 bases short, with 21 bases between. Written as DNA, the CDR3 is TGCAGTGCTAGTCCAATCCGGCTAGCGTGGGGCGAGCAGTACTTC. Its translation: CSASPIRLAWGEQYF.

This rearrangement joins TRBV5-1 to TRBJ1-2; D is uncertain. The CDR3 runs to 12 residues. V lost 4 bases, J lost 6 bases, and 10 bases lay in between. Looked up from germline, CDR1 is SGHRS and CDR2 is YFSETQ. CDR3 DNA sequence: TGCGCCAGCAGCCCCGCCTCTCATGGCTACACCTTC. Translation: CASSPASHGYTF.

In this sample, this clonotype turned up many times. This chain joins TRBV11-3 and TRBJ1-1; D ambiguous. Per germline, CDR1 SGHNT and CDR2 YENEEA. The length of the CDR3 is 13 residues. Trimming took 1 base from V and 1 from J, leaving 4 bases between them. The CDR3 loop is CASSLGPNTEAFF. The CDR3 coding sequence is TGTGCCAGCAGCTTAGGTCCGAACACTGAAGCTTTCTTT.

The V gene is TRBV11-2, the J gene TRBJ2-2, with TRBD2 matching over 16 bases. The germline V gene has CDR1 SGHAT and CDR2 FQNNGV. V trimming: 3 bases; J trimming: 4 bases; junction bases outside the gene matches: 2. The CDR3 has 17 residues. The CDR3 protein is CASSFGTSGRATGELFF. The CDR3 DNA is TGTGCCAGCAGCTTCGGGACTAGCGGGAGGGCCACCGGGGAGCTGTTTTTT.